A single sample gave rise to the 32 T cell receptor beta chains below, sequenced in a study of blood T cell repertoires in COVID-19. Assay used: immunoSEQ multiplex PCR; TCRdb lists only in-frame clones, some missing. The sample shows some 200,000 clones, around 83% of them seen only once. What was sequenced was peripheral blood. The receptor set was obtained from a woman aged 55-70 years with acute or convalescent COVID-19.

This clone was detected a few times. This sequence joins TRBV7-9 and TRBJ1-4, with D hard to call. CDR3 length: 12 residues. Trimming pared 5 bases from V and 7 bases from J, leaving 8 bases between. Per the germline V gene, CDR1 is SEHNR and CDR2 is FQNEAQ (reference sequence). CDR3 residues: CASSPLSEKLFF. For the CDR3, the DNA is TGTGCCAGCAGCCCCCTTAGTGAAAAACTGTTTTTT.

Concerning this clone: The sample contains more than one DNA sequence encoding this CDR3. The chain has TRBV30 and TRBJ1-5, with D hard to call. Germline V CDR1 and CDR2: GTSNPN, SVGIG (reference sequence). The V and J ends lost 1 base and 0 bases respectively, with 10 bases between them. The CDR3 is 15 amino acids. In DNA, the CDR3 is TGTGCCTGGAGTGGCAGACAATATAGCAATCAGCCCCAGCATTTT. This encodes CAWSGRQYSNQPQHF. Supplemented by reference TRBV30 and TRBJ1-5, the full variable domain reads SQTIHQWPATLVQPVGSPLSLECTVEGTSNPNLYWYRQAAGRGLQLLFYSVGIGQISSEVPQNLSASRPQDRQFILSSKKLLLSDSGFYLCAWSGRQYSNQPQHFGDGTRLSIL.

The chain employs TRBV7-8 and TRBJ1-1; 7 nucleotides align to TRBD1. The CDR3 covers 15 residues. Germline CDR1 is SGHVS and CDR2 is FQNEAQ. V gave up 2 bases and J gave up 0 bases; unmatched junction bases: 3. In DNA form, the CDR3 reads TGTGCCAGCAGCTTATTCGGGACAGTGAACACTGAAGCTTTCTTT. Translation: CASSLFGTVNTEAFF. Combining the CDR3 with reference TRBV7-8 and TRBJ1-1 gives the whole variable domain GAGVSQSPRYKVAKRGQDVALRCDPISGHVSLFWYQQALGQGPEFLTYFQNEAQLDKSGLPSDRFFAERPEGSVSTLKIQRTQQEDSAVYLCASSLFGTVNTEAFFGQGTRLTVV.

This clone was detected only once. This rearrangement joins TRBV18 to TRBJ2-7; 7 bases map to TRBD1. The CDR3 runs to 14 residues. Germline lookup yields CDR1 KGHSH and CDR2 LQKENI. V lost 2 bases to trimming and J lost 7 bases; unmatched junction nucleotides: 8. As DNA, the CDR3 is TGTGCCAGCTCACCAGAGGGGACAGTTCGGGAGCAGTACGTC. This sequence encodes CASSPEGTVREQYV.

This clone was recorded only once. V is TRBV11-2 and J is TRBJ1-2, with a weak D call TRBD1 (5 bases). The germline V gene has CDR1 SGHAT and CDR2 FQNNGV. The CDR3 runs to 12 residues. Trimming removed 6 bases at V and 8 bases at J, with 13 bases between. CDR3 nucleotide sequence: TGTGCCAGCAGTAGTCAGGGAAAAGGCTACACCTTC. This gives the protein CASSSQGKGYTF.

V usage is TRBV19 and J usage is TRBJ2-5; D gene uncertain. This CDR3 contains 14 residues. Germline loops: CDR1 LNHDA, CDR2 SQIVND (reference sequence). V dropped 5 bases and J dropped 4 bases, with 14 bases sitting between them. The CDR3 DNA sequence: TGTGCCAGTAGTCTTTTCGCTAGACGAGAGACCCAGTACTTC. This translates into CASSLFARRETQYF.

As to this clone: The junction departs from germline at one end; a sequencing error may be responsible. The genes are TRBV3-1 (or the pseudogene TRBV3-2) and TRBJ2-1, with TRBD2 matching 8 bases. This CDR3 has 12 residues. From germline, CDR1 is LGHDT and CDR2 YNNKEL (reference sequence). CDR3 nucleotides: TGTGCCAGCAGCCAATCCGGGACTAGACCGGTCTTC. It yields the protein CASSQSGTRPVF.

The V call is TRBV9, the J call TRBJ2-2; D is possibly TRBD2 (6 bases). Germline-derived CDR1 and CDR2 are SGDLS and YYNGEE. V shed 2 bases and J shed 4 bases, with 12 bases lying between them. This CDR3 is built from 15 residues. The CDR3 nucleotides read TGTGCCAGCAGCGTTGGAGGGTTGGCCACCGGGGAGCTGTTTTTT. Protein: CASSVGGLATGELFF.

The chain is built from TRBV27 and TRBJ2-6; perhaps TRBD1 as D (5 bases). Trimming pared 2 bases from V and 2 bases from J, leaving 7 bases between. The germline gives CDR1 MNHEY, CDR2 SMNVEV (reference sequence). CDR3 size: 15 residues. CDR3 residues: CASSLQGPGANVLTF. For the CDR3, the DNA is TGTGCCAGCAGTTTACAGGGCCCTGGGGCCAACGTCCTGACTTTC.

The chain employs TRBV28 and TRBJ2-7; TRBD1 might be the D (6 bases). V shed 5 bases and J shed 6 bases, with 14 bases lying between them. This CDR3 contains 13 residues. Germline V gene sequence: CDR1 MDHEN, CDR2 SYDVKM. CDR3 sequence (DNA): TGTGCCAGCAGTGTCCTCCAGGGGCCCGAGCAGTACGTC. As protein: CASSVLQGPEQYV.

This chain's CDR3 is CASSPGSNTGELFF. The DNA of the CDR3 is TGTGCCAGCAGCCCTGGCTCGAACACCGGGGAGCTGTTTTTT. The gene calls are TRBV7-9 and TRBJ2-2; D is uncertain. The CDR3 consists of 14 residues. The V gene lost 5 bases and the J gene lost 0 bases, with 7 bases spanning the gap. CDR1 and CDR2 from the germline V gene are SEHNR and FQNEAQ (reference sequence).

The count of this clone is one. The gene calls are TRBV18 and TRBJ2-5, with D possibly TRBD1 on 7 matching bases. The germline V and J ends were trimmed by 3 bases and 5 bases, with 16 bases remaining between them. The V gene's germline CDR1 is KGHSH and CDR2 LQKENI. The CDR3 length is 15 residues. CDR3 nucleotides: TGTGCCAGCTCACCGGCAGGGGGACTCGGGGAGACCCAGTACTTC. It specifies CASSPAGGLGETQYF.

The genes are TRBV18 and TRBJ2-2, with 11 bases lining up with TRBD2. This CDR3 is 18 amino acids long. With 4 bases clipped from V and 5 bases from J, the junction kept 12 bases outside the gene matches. Germline V gene data show CDR1 as KGHSH and CDR2 as LQKENI. CDR3 nucleotides: TGTGCCAGCTCACGACTCACTAGCGGGGGCCTTGGGACCGGGGAGCTGTTTTTT. The encoded protein is CASSRLTSGGLGTGELFF.

The rearrangement uses TRBV7-8 and TRBJ2-7; D perhaps matches TRBD2 (5 bases). Germline values: CDR1 SGHVS, CDR2 FQNEAQ. Trimming shortened V by 0 bases and J by 0 bases, and 15 bases separated the two germline ends. CDR3 length: 17 amino acids. CDR3 in DNA: TGTGCCAGCAGCTTAGCCCCGCTACTAGGACCCTCCTACGAGCAGTACTTC. Protein sequence: CASSLAPLLGPSYEQYF.

The sample holds one count of this clone. The chain is built from TRBV30 and TRBJ1-1, with D perhaps matching TRBD1 (6 bases). Trimming pared 8 bases from V and 2 bases from J, leaving 15 bases between. The CDR3 runs 13 residues. The germline CDR1 and CDR2 sequences are GTSNPN and SVGIG (reference sequence). The CDR3 protein is CASINRVNTEAFF. CDR3 DNA sequence: TGTGCCAGCATTAACAGGGTAAACACTGAAGCTTTCTTT.

This sequence joins TRBV5-1 and TRBJ2-3, with 9 bases fitting TRBD2. V trimming: 4 bases; J trimming: 2 bases; junction bases outside the gene matches: 8. In germline, CDR1 is SGHRS, CDR2 YFSETQ. The CDR3 consists of 16 residues. The CDR3 sequence is CASSRRAGGFTDTQYF. DNA for the CDR3: TGCGCCAGCAGCCGCCGAGCGGGAGGCTTCACAGATACGCAGTATTTT.

The chain links TRBV9 to TRBJ1-3, with D possibly TRBD1 on 5 matching bases. The CDR3 consists of 15 residues. Looked up from germline, CDR1 is SGDLS and CDR2 is YYNGEE. V dropped 3 bases and J dropped 0 bases, with 10 bases sitting between them. The CDR3 sequence: CASSAADSSGNTIYF. CDR3 in DNA: TGTGCCAGCAGCGCAGCCGACAGCTCTGGAAACACCATATATTTT.

This chain connects TRBV19 to TRBJ2-7, with TRBD2 matching 13 bases. Germline-derived CDR1 and CDR2 are LNHDA and SQIVND (reference sequence). V lost 5 bases and J lost 6; bases outside the gene matches: 13. This CDR3 spans 17 amino acids. The CDR3 coding sequence is TGTGCCAGTAGTGCCGCTCGGACTAGCGGGAGACCTGGCGAGCAGTACTTC. The encoded protein is CASSAARTSGRPGEQYF.

This sequence joins TRBV9 and TRBJ2-1, with 10 bases fitting TRBD2. Germline values: CDR1 SGDLS, CDR2 YYNGEE. V dropped 0 bases and J dropped 4; count of bases not matched to a gene: 13. This CDR3 contains 19 residues. As DNA, the CDR3 is TGTGCCAGCAGCGTAGCTACTGGCGGGCTAGCGGGAGCGTACAATGAGCAGTTCTTC. Amino acids: CASSVATGGLAGAYNEQFF.

The V gene is TRBV24-1, the J gene TRBJ1-2; 10 bases match TRBD1. Trimming took 6 bases from V and 2 from J; bases not matched to a gene: 5. Germline CDR1 and CDR2: KGHDR and SFDVKD. The CDR3 is 15 amino acids. The CDR3: CATSPRTGGNYGYTF. The CDR3 region has the DNA TGTGCCACCAGTCCACGGACAGGGGGGAACTATGGCTACACCTTC.

J is TRBJ1-5 and V is TRBV6-5; 8 nucleotides align to TRBD1. The J segment lost 5 bases and the V segment lost 6 bases, leaving 3 bases of the junction unmatched. In germline, CDR1 is MNHEY, CDR2 SVGAGI. This CDR3 region has 13 residues. CDR3 loop: CASRDRADQPQHF. The CDR3 DNA sequence: TGTGCCAGCAGGGACAGGGCGGATCAGCCCCAGCATTTT.

The genes are TRBV3-1 (or the pseudogene TRBV3-2) and TRBJ2-7; 11 nucleotides align to TRBD2. V lost 0 bases and J lost 1; bases outside the gene matches: 8. This CDR3 is built from 18 residues. Germline CDR1 reads LGHDT; CDR2 reads YNNKEL (reference sequence). The DNA for the CDR3 is TGTGCCAGCAGCCAAGATCCCGGACTAGCGGGCCTATCCTACGAGCAGTACTTC. Its translation is CASSQDPGLAGLSYEQYF.

The chain combines TRBV6-5 with TRBJ1-2, with 7 bases that match TRBD1. Germline V gene data show CDR1 as MNHEY and CDR2 as SVGAGI. V shed 6 bases and J 2 bases; nucleotides not matched to a gene: 9. The CDR3 spans 15 residues. The CDR3 coding sequence is TGTGCCAGCAGAAACAACAGGGGAGTCAACTATGGCTACACCTTC. This codes for CASRNNRGVNYGYTF.

About this clone: The junction departs from germline at one end; a sequencing error may be responsible. This chain links TRBV7-9 with TRBJ1-2; D possibly corresponds to TRBD1 (6 bases). Germline CDR1 SEHNR, CDR2 FQNEAQ (reference sequence). The CDR3 has 11 amino acids. DNA for the CDR3: TGTGCCAGCAGCCTCCGGGACATGAACCTCTTC. This translates into CASSLRDMNLF.

This clone is a singleton in its sample. The chain is built from TRBV28 and TRBJ2-4, with 8 nucleotides matching TRBD1. The length of the CDR3 is 16 residues. V was clipped by 3 bases and J by 5 bases; unmatched bases: 9. Germline V gene sequence: CDR1 MDHEN, CDR2 SYDVKM. The CDR3 DNA sequence: TGTGCCAGCAGTTTTAAAGGACAGGGCTTGGAAAACATTCAGTACTTC. It yields the protein CASSFKGQGLENIQYF. Filled out from reference TRBV28 and TRBJ2-4, the complete variable domain reads DVKVTQSSRYLVKRTGEKVFLECVQDMDHENMFWYRQDPGLGLRLIYFSYDVKMKEKGDIPEGYSVSREKKERFSLILESASTNQTSMYLCASSFKGQGLENIQYFGAGTRLSVL.

J is TRBJ2-1 and V is TRBV19; 10 bases are shared with TRBD2. Germline trimming cut 7 bases from V and 3 bases from J; bases unmatched to any gene: 3. The CDR3 has 14 residues. In germline, CDR1 is LNHDA, CDR2 SQIVND (reference sequence). This CDR3 is CASNPSGSYNEQFF. The CDR3 DNA follows: TGTGCCAGTAATCCTAGCGGGAGCTACAATGAGCAGTTCTTC. Using reference TRBV19 and TRBJ2-1 for the parts outside the CDR3, the full variable domain is DGGITQSPKYLFRKEGQNVTLSCEQNLNHDAMYWYRQDPGQGLRLIYYSQIVNDFQKGDIAEGYSVSREKKESFPLTVTSAQKNPTAFYLCASNPSGSYNEQFFGPGTRLTVL.

The chain employs TRBV9 and TRBJ2-2, with D possibly matching TRBD2 (7 bases). V was pared by 6 bases and J by 3 bases, with 18 bases between. Germline V lookup: CDR1 SGDLS, CDR2 YYNGEE. CDR3 length: 16 residues. DNA for the CDR3: TGTGCCAGCAACAAGGGGGGGACCTACGACACCGGGGAGCTGTTTTTT. Protein sequence: CASNKGGTYDTGELFF. Full variable domain (rest looked up from reference TRBV9 and TRBJ2-2): DSGVTQTPKHLITATGQRVTLRCSPRSGDLSVYWYQQSLDQGLQFLIQYYNGEERAKGNILERFSAQQFPDLHSELNLSSLELGDSALYFCASNKGGTYDTGELFFGEGSRLTVL.

The chain employs TRBV7-2 and TRBJ2-7; D possibly corresponds to TRBD2 (6 bases). The CDR3 is 14 amino acids. The V end lost 3 bases, the J end lost 1 base, and 10 bases lay between the germline ends. Germline CDR1 is SGHTA and CDR2 is FQGNSA. The CDR3 reads CASSFLDYSYEQYV. The CDR3 coding sequence is TGTGCCAGCAGCTTCTTGGACTATTCCTACGAGCAGTACGTC.

In this sample, this clone turned up once. The CDR3 bases are TGTGCCAGTAGTATTTGGGCGGGAACGAACACCGGGGAGCTGTTTTTT. Its translation: CASSIWAGTNTGELFF. The gene calls are TRBV19 and TRBJ2-2, with a tentative D call TRBD2 (6 bases). V was pared by 3 bases and J by 0 bases, with 11 bases between. The germline V gene encodes CDR1 LNHDA and CDR2 SQIVND (reference sequence). The CDR3 sequence is 16 residues long.

The CDR3 protein is CASSGQPNSPLHF. The DNA for the CDR3 is TGTGCCAGCAGCGGACAGCCTAATTCACCCCTCCACTTT. The V and J genes are TRBV7-9 and TRBJ1-6, with TRBD1 as a possible D gene (6 bases). The germline V gene has CDR1 SEHNR and CDR2 FQNEAQ (reference sequence). The CDR3 totals 13 residues. V lost 5 bases, J lost 6 bases, and 8 bases lay in between.

CDR3 residues: CASRSRTVLNTEAFF. DNA of the CDR3: TGTGCCAGCAGGTCCCGGACAGTCTTGAACACTGAAGCTTTCTTT. This chain uses TRBV6-5 with TRBJ1-1, with a weak D call TRBD1 (6 bases). Germline CDR1 and CDR2: MNHEY and SVGAGI. V shed 6 bases and J shed 0 bases, with 14 bases lying between them. The CDR3 consists of 15 residues.

V gene TRBV11-2 combines with J gene TRBJ2-5; perhaps TRBD1 as D (6 bases). CDR3 size: 13 residues. CDR1 SGHAT and CDR2 FQNNGV come from the germline V gene. V was shortened by 0 bases and J by 9 bases, with 11 bases between the two germline ends. CDR3 protein: CASSLEAGASQYF. The CDR3 DNA follows: TGTGCCAGCAGCTTAGAGGCAGGGGCGTCCCAGTACTTC.